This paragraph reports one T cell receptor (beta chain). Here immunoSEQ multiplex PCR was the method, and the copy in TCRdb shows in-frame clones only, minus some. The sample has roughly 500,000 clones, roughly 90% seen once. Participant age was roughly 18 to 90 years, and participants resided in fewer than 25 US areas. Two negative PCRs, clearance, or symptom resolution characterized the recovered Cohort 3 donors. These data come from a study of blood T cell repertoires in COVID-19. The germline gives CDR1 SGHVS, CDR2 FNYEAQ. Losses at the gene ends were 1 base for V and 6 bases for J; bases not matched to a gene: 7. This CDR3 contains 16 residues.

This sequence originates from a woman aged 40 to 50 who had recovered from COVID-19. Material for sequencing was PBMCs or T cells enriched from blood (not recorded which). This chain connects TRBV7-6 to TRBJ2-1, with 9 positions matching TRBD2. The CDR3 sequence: CASSLVKAGGLNEQFF. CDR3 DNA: TGTGCCAGCAGCTTAGTAAAGGCGGGAGGGCTCAATGAGCAGTTCTTC.